The 18 T cell receptor beta chains below all came from one sample that was sequenced in a study of OX40 agonist ivuxolimab in advanced cancers. Libraries were constructed by the immunoSEQ multiplex PCR assay. In TCRdb, the immuneACCESS table is reduced to in-frame sequences with V and J assigned. These tables do not hold every clone; where another copy was compared, an unresolved V gene accounts for under half, and the others remain unexplained. This sample lists tens of thousands of clones; 85% to 90% were detected once. In total, the top ten clones hold less than 35% of the sample. The sequences come from CD4+ or CD8+ T cells sorted from blood, collected in a trial of the OX40 agonist ivuxolimab. The origin of the receptors is an adult with an advanced solid tumor such as melanoma, head and neck, liver or kidney cancer.

CDR3 DNA sequence: TGTGCCAGCACTCGGAACAGGGGGCCGAATGAAAAACTGTTTTTT. The encoded protein is CASTRNRGPNEKLFF. The genes are TRBV6-1 and TRBJ1-4; 9 positions agree with TRBD1. The CDR3 spans 15 residues. The germline CDR1 and CDR2 sequences are MNHNS and SASEGT. With 7 bases clipped from V and 5 bases from J, the junction kept 8 bases outside the gene matches.

V usage is TRBV15 and J usage is TRBJ2-2, with 9 bases identical to TRBD1. The CDR3 has 16 amino acids. Germline CDR1 reads LNHNV; CDR2 reads YYDKDF (reference sequence). The junction had 10 bases not matched to a gene; V was cut back by 5 bases and J by 6 bases. The CDR3 bases are TGTGCCACCAGCCCCCGGGACAGGGTGGGTTCCGGGGAGCTGTTTTTT. Encoded protein: CATSPRDRVGSGELFF.

The sample holds one count of this clone. The chain uses TRBV6-1 and TRBJ2-2; weak D call: TRBD2 (6 bases). CDR1 MNHNS and CDR2 SASEGT come from the germline V gene. The CDR3 extends over 13 amino acids. Trimming removed 6 bases from V and 6 bases from J, with 11 bases in between. This CDR3 is CASRASAAGELFF. Here the CDR3 DNA reads TGTGCCAGCAGAGCTAGCGCGGCCGGGGAGCTGTTTTTT.

About this clone itself: This same CDR3 is encoded by further DNA sequences in the sample. The chain is built from TRBV28 and TRBJ2-4, with D unresolved. The CDR3 has 14 amino acids. CDR1 and CDR2 from the germline V gene are MDHEN and SYDVKM. V was pared by 5 bases and J by 0 bases, with 8 bases between. The CDR3 here is CASSPPLAKNIQYF. The CDR3 DNA sequence: TGTGCCAGCAGTCCACCGCTAGCCAAAAACATTCAGTACTTC.

This clone appeared a few times. The J gene is TRBJ2-1, the V gene TRBV11-2, with 9 bases fitting TRBD1. CDR1 SGHAT and CDR2 FQNNGV come from the germline V gene. V lost 1 base and J lost 6; bases outside the gene matches: 7. The CDR3 sequence is 16 residues long. CDR3 nucleotide sequence: TGTGCCAGCAGCTTAGGGGCGGACAGGGGCATCAATGAGCAGTTCTTC. Translating it yields CASSLGADRGINEQFF.

The gene calls are TRBV2 and TRBJ2-5; D is unresolved. Germline V gene sequence: CDR1 SNHLY, CDR2 FYNNEI. The CDR3 totals 14 residues. V shed 8 bases and J shed 2 bases, with 15 bases lying between them. CDR3 sequence: CASFNRVGQETQYF. The CDR3 nucleotides read TGTGCCAGCTTCAATCGTGTTGGGCAAGAGACCCAGTACTTC. The full variable domain, completed using reference TRBV2 and TRBJ2-5, is EPEVTQTPSHQVTQMGQEVILRCVPISNHLYFYWYRQILGQKVEFLVSFYNNEISEKSEIFDDQFSVERPDGSNFTLKIRSTKLEDSAMYFCASFNRVGQETQYFGPGTRLLVL.

The V gene is TRBV4-2, the J gene TRBJ2-2, with TRBD2 matching over 7 bases. Germline CDR1 reads LGHNA; CDR2 reads YNFKEQ. After removal of 1 base from V and 7 bases from J, the junction contained 3 bases not matched to a gene. The CDR3 extends over 14 amino acids. CDR3 amino acids: CASSQGTRGGELFF. DNA of the CDR3: TGTGCCAGCAGCCAAGGGACTAGGGGCGGGGAGCTGTTTTTT.

The chain links TRBV6-1 to TRBJ1-6; D uncertain. Germline V lookup: CDR1 MNHNS, CDR2 SASEGT. CDR3 length: 14 residues. V lost 8 bases and J lost 0, with 8 bases in between. The CDR3 DNA sequence: TGTGCCAGCGGAAGGAGCTCCTATAATTCACCCCTCCACTTT. Amino acid sequence: CASGRSSYNSPLHF.

The V call is TRBV5-1, the J call TRBJ1-1; D not resolved. CDR1 is SGHRS and CDR2 is YFSETQ in the germline V gene. The CDR3 contains 13 residues. V was pared by 4 bases and J by 1 base, with 8 bases between. In DNA form, the CDR3 reads TGCGCCAGCAGCGGGGTGGGGAACACTGAAGCTTTCTTT. Amino acids: CASSGVGNTEAFF.

The chain combines TRBV5-4 with TRBJ2-7; TRBD2 aligns across 12 bases. The ends lost 4 bases at V and 0 bases at J; junction bases unmatched: 5. CDR3 size: 16 residues. From germline, CDR1 is SGHNT and CDR2 YYREEE (reference sequence). The DNA for the CDR3 is TGTGCCAGCAGCCATACTAGCGGGGGGATCTCCTACGAGCAGTACTTC. It codes for CASSHTSGGISYEQYF. The whole variable domain, remainder taken from reference TRBV5-4 and TRBJ2-7, is ETGVTQSPTHLIKTRGQQVTLRCSSQSGHNTVSWYQQALGQGPQFIFQYYREEENGRGNFPPRFSGLQFPNYSSELNVNALELDDSALYLCASSHTSGGISYEQYFGPGTRLTVT.

This chain uses TRBV19 with TRBJ2-5, with a possible D match to TRBD1 (5 bases). The CDR3 is made up of 13 amino acids. Germline V gene sequence: CDR1 LNHDA, CDR2 SQIVND (reference sequence). V was clipped by 5 bases and J by 5 bases, with 12 bases between them. The CDR3 reads CASSPGPWETQYF. CDR3 sequence (DNA): TGTGCCAGTAGTCCAGGGCCCTGGGAGACCCAGTACTTC.

The chain uses TRBV2 and TRBJ1-4; 7 nucleotides agree with TRBD1. J was trimmed by 3 bases and V by 2 bases; bases with no gene match: 3. CDR1 and CDR2 (germline): SNHLY, FYNNEI. The CDR3 is 15 amino acids. The CDR3 sequence: CASSERQGANEKLFF. Here the CDR3 DNA reads TGTGCCAGCAGTGAACGACAGGGTGCTAATGAAAAACTGTTTTTT.

The J gene is TRBJ2-5, the V gene TRBV15; perhaps TRBD1 as D (5 bases). The CDR3 covers 15 residues. V shed 2 bases and J shed 2 bases, with 12 bases lying between them. Germline V CDR1 and CDR2: LNHNV, YYDKDF (reference sequence). CDR3 amino acids: CATSRTRDRQETQYF. The CDR3 DNA reads TGTGCCACCAGCAGAACCAGGGATAGGCAAGAGACCCAGTACTTC.

For the CDR3, the DNA is TGTGCCAGCAGCTTGGGACTAGCGGGAGGGACTCGCACCGGGGAGCTGTTTTTT. The encoded protein is CASSLGLAGGTRTGELFF. The chain has TRBV7-6 and TRBJ2-2; 16 bases match TRBD2. The length of the CDR3 is 18 residues. With 3 bases clipped from V and 4 bases from J, the junction kept 5 bases outside the gene matches. Germline V CDR1 and CDR2: SGHVS, FNYEAQ.

The chain uses TRBV10-3 and TRBJ2-2, with D possibly TRBD1 on 6 matching bases. Germline assignment: CDR1 ENHRY and CDR2 SYGVKD. Trimming cost V 6 bases and J 0 bases, with 8 bases left between them. This CDR3 region has 14 residues. CDR3 sequence reads: CAIRQGANTGELFF. DNA of the CDR3: TGTGCCATCAGACAGGGCGCGAACACCGGGGAGCTGTTTTTT.

The chain employs TRBV28 and TRBJ1-2, with 7 nucleotides matching TRBD1. There are 14 residues in the CDR3. Trimming took 6 bases from V and 3 from J; bases not matched to a gene: 7. CDR1 is MDHEN and CDR2 is SYDVKM in the germline V gene. Here the CDR3 DNA reads TGTGCCAGCAGGGGATATACAGGGGACTATGGCTACACCTTC. It specifies CASRGYTGDYGYTF.

The chain recombines TRBV5-1 with TRBJ1-2; 9 nucleotides align to TRBD1. The CDR3 is made up of 16 amino acids. Germline CDR1 reads SGHRS; CDR2 reads YFSETQ. V was clipped by 4 bases and J by 0 bases; unmatched bases: 7. In DNA form, the CDR3 reads TGCGCCAGCAGCCGGGGACAGGGAGGGACTAACTATGGCTACACCTTC. It yields the protein CASSRGQGGTNYGYTF.

The CDR3 sequence is CASSLVGGSNNEQFF. DNA for the CDR3: TGTGCCAGCAGCTTAGTTGGGGGTTCTAATAATGAGCAGTTCTTC. The chain recombines TRBV7-6 with TRBJ2-1; D might be TRBD1 or TRBD2, each matching 5 bases. Germline assignment: CDR1 SGHVS and CDR2 FNYEAQ. The length of the CDR3 is 15 residues. The V gene lost 1 base and the J gene lost 7 bases, with 14 bases spanning the gap.